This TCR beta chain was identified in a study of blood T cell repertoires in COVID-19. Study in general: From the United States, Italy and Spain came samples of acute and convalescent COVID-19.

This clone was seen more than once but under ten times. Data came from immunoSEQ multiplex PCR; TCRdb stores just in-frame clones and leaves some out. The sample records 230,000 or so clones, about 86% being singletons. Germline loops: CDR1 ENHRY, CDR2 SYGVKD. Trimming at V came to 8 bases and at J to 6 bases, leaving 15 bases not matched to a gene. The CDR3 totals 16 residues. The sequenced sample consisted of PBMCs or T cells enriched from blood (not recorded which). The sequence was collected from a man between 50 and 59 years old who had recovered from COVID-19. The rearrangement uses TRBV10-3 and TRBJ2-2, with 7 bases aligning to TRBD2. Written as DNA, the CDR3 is TGTGCCATCGGACGCAGTCCAGGACTAGGTTCCGGGGAGCTGTTTTTT. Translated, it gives CAIGRSPGLGSGELFF.